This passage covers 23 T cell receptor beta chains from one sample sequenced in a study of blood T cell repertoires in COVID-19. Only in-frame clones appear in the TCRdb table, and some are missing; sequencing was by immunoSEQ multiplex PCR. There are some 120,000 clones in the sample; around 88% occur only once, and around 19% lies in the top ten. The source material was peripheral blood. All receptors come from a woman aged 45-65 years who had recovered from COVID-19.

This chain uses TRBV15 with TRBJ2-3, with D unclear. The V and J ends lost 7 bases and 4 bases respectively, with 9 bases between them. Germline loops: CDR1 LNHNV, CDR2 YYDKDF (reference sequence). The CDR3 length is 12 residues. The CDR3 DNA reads TGTGCCACCAATCGAGGAGCAGATACGCAGTATTTT. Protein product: CATNRGADTQYF.

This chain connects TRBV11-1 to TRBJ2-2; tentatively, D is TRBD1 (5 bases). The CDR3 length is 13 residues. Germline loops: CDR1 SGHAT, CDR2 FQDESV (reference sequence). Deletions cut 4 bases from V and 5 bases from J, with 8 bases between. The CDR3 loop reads CASSYAGTGELFF. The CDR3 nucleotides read TGTGCCAGCAGCTATGCAGGGACCGGGGAGCTGTTTTTT.

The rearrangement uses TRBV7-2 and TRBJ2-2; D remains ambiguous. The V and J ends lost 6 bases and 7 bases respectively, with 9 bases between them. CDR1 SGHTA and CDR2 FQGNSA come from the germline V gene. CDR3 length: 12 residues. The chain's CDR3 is CASSLGFGELFF. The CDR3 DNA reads TGTGCCAGCAGTCTGGGCTTCGGGGAGCTGTTTTTT.

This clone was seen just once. The CDR3 DNA follows: TGTGCCAGCAGCTCTAGACAGGGAAATGAGCAGTTCTTC. Translation: CASSSRQGNEQFF. The V and J genes are TRBV7-9 and TRBJ2-1; 7 nucleotides align to TRBD1. Looked up from germline, CDR1 is SEHNR and CDR2 is FQNEAQ (reference sequence). The CDR3 totals 13 residues. V lost 4 bases and J lost 7; bases outside the gene matches: 4.

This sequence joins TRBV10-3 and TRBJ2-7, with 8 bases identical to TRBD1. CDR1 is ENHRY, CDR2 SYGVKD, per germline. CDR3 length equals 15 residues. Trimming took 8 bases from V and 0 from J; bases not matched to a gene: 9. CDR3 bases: TGTGCCATCGGAACTGGCAGGGGGCCCTCCTACGAGCAGTACTTC. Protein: CAIGTGRGPSYEQYF.

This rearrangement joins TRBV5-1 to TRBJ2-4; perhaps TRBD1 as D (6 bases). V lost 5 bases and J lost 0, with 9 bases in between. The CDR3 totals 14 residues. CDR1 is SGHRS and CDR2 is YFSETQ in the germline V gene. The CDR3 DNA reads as TGCGCCAGCAGGGACAGTCTAGCCAAAAACATTCAGTACTTC. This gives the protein CASRDSLAKNIQYF. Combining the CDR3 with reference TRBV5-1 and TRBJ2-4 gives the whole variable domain KAGVTQTPRYLIKTRGQQVTLSCSPISGHRSVSWYQQTPGQGLQFLFEYFSETQRNKGNFPGRFSGRQFSNSRSEMNVSTLELGDSALYLCASRDSLAKNIQYFGAGTRLSVL.

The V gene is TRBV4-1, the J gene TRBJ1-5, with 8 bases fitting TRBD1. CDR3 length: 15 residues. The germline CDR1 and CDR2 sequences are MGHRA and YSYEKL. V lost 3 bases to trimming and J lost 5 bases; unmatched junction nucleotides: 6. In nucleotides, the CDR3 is TGCGCCAGCAGCCATCCCGGACAGGGAGATCAGCCCCAGCATTTT. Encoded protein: CASSHPGQGDQPQHF.

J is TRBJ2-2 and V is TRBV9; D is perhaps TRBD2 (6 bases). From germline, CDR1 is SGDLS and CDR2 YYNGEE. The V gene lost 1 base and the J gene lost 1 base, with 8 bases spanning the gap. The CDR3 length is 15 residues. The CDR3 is CASSVFSGNTGELFF. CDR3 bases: TGTGCCAGCAGCGTATTTAGCGGGAACACCGGGGAGCTGTTTTTT.

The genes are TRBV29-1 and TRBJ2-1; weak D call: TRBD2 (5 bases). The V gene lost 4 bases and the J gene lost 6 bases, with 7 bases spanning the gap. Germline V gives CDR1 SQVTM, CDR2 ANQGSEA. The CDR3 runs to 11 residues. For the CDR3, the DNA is TGCAGCGTTGCAAGCGGCAATGAGCAGTTCTTC. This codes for CSVASGNEQFF.

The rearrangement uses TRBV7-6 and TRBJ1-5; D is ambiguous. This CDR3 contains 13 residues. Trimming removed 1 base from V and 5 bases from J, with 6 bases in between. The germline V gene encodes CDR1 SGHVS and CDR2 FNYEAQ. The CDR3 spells CASSLEEDQPQHF. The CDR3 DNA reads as TGTGCCAGCAGCTTAGAAGAGGATCAGCCCCAGCATTTT.

The CDR3 DNA is TGTGCCAGCTCCGCTATCGCCCAAGAGCAGTTCTTC. Encoded protein: CASSAIAQEQFF. The V and J genes are TRBV14 and TRBJ2-1; D call uncertain. Looked up from germline, CDR1 is SGHDN and CDR2 is FVKESK. The CDR3 is 12 amino acids. V was trimmed by 8 bases and J by 10 bases, leaving 15 bases between them.

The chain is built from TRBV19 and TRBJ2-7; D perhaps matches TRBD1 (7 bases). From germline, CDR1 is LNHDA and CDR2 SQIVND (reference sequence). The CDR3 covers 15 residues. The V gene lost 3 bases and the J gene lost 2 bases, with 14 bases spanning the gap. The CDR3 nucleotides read TGTGCCAGTAGTATCAGGGCAGGGGGGACCTACGAGCAGTACTTC. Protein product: CASSIRAGGTYEQYF.

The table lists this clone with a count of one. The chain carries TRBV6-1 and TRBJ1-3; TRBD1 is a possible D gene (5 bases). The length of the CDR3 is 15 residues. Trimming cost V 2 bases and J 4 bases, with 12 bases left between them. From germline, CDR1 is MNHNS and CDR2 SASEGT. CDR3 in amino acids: CASSEFKGLGNTIYF. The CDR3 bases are TGTGCCAGCAGTGAATTCAAGGGGTTGGGAAACACCATATATTTT.

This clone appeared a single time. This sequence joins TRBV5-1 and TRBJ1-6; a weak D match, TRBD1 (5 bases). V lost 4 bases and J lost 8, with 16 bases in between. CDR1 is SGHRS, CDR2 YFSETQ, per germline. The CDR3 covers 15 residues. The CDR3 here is CASSPRPGPDSPLHF. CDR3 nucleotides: TGCGCCAGCAGCCCCCGGCCAGGGCCGGATTCACCCCTCCACTTT.

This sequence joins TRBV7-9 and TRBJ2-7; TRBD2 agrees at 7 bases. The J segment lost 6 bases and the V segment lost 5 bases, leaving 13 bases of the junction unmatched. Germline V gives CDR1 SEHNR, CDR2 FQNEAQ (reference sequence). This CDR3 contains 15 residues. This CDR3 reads CASSPVGISSGEQYF. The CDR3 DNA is TGTGCCAGCAGCCCAGTGGGGATTTCTAGCGGCGAGCAGTACTTC.

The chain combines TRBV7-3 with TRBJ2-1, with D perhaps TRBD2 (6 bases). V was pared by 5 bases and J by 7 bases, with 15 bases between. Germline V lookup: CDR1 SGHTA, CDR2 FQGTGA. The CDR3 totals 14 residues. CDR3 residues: CASSPAGGPNEQFF. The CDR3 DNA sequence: TGTGCCAGCAGCCCCGCCGGGGGTCCTAATGAGCAGTTCTTC.

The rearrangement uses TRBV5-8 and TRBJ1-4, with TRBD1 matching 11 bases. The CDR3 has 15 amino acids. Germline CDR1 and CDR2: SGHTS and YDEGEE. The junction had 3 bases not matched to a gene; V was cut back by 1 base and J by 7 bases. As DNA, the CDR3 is TGTGCCAGCAGCTTGCCCGGACAGGGGGCTGAAAAACTGTTTTTT. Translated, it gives CASSLPGQGAEKLFF. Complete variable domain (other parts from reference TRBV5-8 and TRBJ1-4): EAGVTQSPTHLIKTRGQQATLRCSPISGHTSVYWYQQALGLGLQFLLWYDEGEERNRGNFPPRFSGRQFPNYSSELNVNALELEDSALYLCASSLPGQGAEKLFFGSGTQLSVL.

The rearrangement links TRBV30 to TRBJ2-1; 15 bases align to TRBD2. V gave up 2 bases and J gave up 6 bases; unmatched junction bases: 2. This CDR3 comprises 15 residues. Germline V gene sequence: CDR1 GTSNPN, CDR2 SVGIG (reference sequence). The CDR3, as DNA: TGTGCCTGGAGTAGGACTAGCGGGAGGGCCAATGAGCAGTTCTTC. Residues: CAWSRTSGRANEQFF.

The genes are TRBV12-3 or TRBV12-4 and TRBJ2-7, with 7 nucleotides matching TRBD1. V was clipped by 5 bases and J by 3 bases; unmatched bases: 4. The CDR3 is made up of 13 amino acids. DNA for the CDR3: TGTGCCAGCAGTAACAGGGGAAACTACGAGCAGTACTTC. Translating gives CASSNRGNYEQYF.

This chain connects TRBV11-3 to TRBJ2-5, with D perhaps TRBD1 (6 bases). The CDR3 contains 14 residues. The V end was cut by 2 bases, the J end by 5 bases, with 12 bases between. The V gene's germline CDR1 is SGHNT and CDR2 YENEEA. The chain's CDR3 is CASSLQGYLETQYF. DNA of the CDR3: TGTGCCAGCAGCTTACAGGGGTACTTGGAGACCCAGTACTTC.

CDR3 region: CAAQGFGDGYTF. DNA of the CDR3: TGTGCCGCACAGGGCTTTGGGGATGGCTACACCTTC. The rearrangement uses TRBV28 and TRBJ1-2; possibly TRBD1 for D (6 bases). V lost 11 bases and J lost 6, with 16 bases in between. This CDR3 is built from 12 residues. CDR1 is MDHEN and CDR2 is SYDVKM in the germline V gene.

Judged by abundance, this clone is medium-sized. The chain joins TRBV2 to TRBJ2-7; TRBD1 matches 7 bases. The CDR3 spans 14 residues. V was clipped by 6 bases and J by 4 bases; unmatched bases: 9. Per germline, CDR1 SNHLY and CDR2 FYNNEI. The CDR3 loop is CASRDRPSGYEQYF. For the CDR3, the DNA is TGTGCCAGCAGGGACAGGCCGTCGGGGTACGAGCAGTACTTC.

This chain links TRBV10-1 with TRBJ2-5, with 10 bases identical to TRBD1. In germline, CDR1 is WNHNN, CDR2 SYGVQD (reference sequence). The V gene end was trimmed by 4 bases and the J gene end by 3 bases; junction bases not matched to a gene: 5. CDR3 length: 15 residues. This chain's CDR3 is CASSGTGTGEETQYF. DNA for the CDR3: TGCGCCAGCAGTGGGACCGGGACAGGGGAAGAGACCCAGTACTTC.